The sequence of this T cell receptor (beta chain) was determined in a study of shared clonotypes between healthy human individuals. Assay: immunoSEQ multiplex PCR; the TCRdb copy retains only in-frame clones and omits some. The sample has roughly 1,100,000 clones; around 76% are singletons. Germline-derived CDR1 and CDR2 are MNHNS and SASEGT. The CDR3 runs to 16 residues. The V end lost 4 bases, the J end lost 2 bases, and 15 bases lay between the germline ends. J is TRBJ1-5 and V is TRBV6-1; possible D gene TRBD1, 6 bases. This TCR was recovered from a young man in good health. Input material: memory CD4+ T cells sorted from blood. Regarding subset: CD45RA-negative fraction. The CDR3 sequence is CASSATTGGGNQPQHF. The CDR3 DNA reads TGTGCCAGCAGTGCAACGACAGGCGGGGGCAATCAGCCCCAGCATTTT.